The 25 T cell receptor beta chains presented below share a single source sample, sequenced in a study of OX40 agonist ivuxolimab in advanced cancers. The protocol was immunoSEQ multiplex PCR, while the TCRdb copy is restricted to in-frame clones and leaves out a portion. The sample comprises some 90,000 clones, about 87% of which are singletons, and about 4% rests with the top ten. The specimen was CD4+ or CD8+ T cells sorted from blood, collected in a trial of the OX40 agonist ivuxolimab. Source of these receptors: an adult with an advanced solid tumor such as melanoma, head and neck, liver or kidney cancer.

The rearrangement joins TRBV7-3 to TRBJ2-3, with TRBD2 identical over 9 bases. In germline, CDR1 is SGHTA, CDR2 FQGTGA. The CDR3 is made up of 14 amino acids. With V trimmed by 6 bases and J by 2 bases, 3 bases remained unmatched. The CDR3 loop reads CASRRLADTDTQYF. CDR3 nucleotides: TGTGCCAGCAGACGACTAGCGGACACAGATACGCAGTATTTT.

This clone was found a few times. The chain joins TRBV28 to TRBJ1-5, with D possibly TRBD1 on 6 matching bases. The germline V gene encodes CDR1 MDHEN and CDR2 SYDVKM. V lost 6 bases and J lost 7, with 13 bases in between. The CDR3 has 13 amino acids. The CDR3 DNA sequence: TGTGCCAGCAGGGGGTCAGGGGTCCAGCCCCAGCATTTT. It codes for CASRGSGVQPQHF.

With respect to this clone: The same CDR3 also results from other DNA sequences found in this sample. This chain links TRBV9 with TRBJ2-1, with TRBD1 as a possible D gene (5 bases). V gave up 0 bases and J gave up 7 bases, with 8 bases separating them. The V gene's germline CDR1 is SGDLS and CDR2 YYNGEE. The CDR3 covers 13 residues. The CDR3 DNA reads as TGTGCCAGCAGCGTAGGACAGAATAATGAGCAGTTCTTC. Protein sequence: CASSVGQNNEQFF.

This clone appeared a single time. The rearrangement joins TRBV5-1 to TRBJ2-7; 8 nucleotides align to TRBD1. Germline lookup yields CDR1 SGHRS and CDR2 YFSETQ. J was trimmed by 2 bases and V by 2 bases; bases with no gene match: 6. The CDR3 extends over 15 amino acids. CDR3 amino acids: CASSLGAGGTYEQYF. CDR3 nucleotide sequence: TGCGCCAGCAGCTTAGGGGCAGGGGGCACCTACGAGCAGTACTTC.

To note about this clone: In the same sample, other DNA sequences code for this CDR3. The rearrangement uses TRBV5-1 and TRBJ1-1; the match to TRBD1 covers 8 bases. CDR1 and CDR2 (germline): SGHRS, YFSETQ. This CDR3 has 12 residues. The junction had 2 bases not matched to a gene; V was cut back by 3 bases and J by 7 bases. CDR3 DNA sequence: TGCGCCAGCAGCTATGGACAGGGTGAAGCTTTCTTT. It is translated as CASSYGQGEAFF.

V and J are TRBV2 and TRBJ2-7; possible D gene TRBD1, 5 bases. The CDR3 length is 15 residues. V lost 4 bases and J lost 2, with 15 bases in between. From germline, CDR1 is SNHLY and CDR2 FYNNEI. The CDR3 here is CASSVWYRPTYEQYF. CDR3 coding DNA: TGTGCCAGCAGTGTGTGGTACAGGCCTACCTACGAGCAGTACTTC.

The V call is TRBV7-8, the J call TRBJ2-5; no reliable D call. This CDR3 is built from 13 residues. The V and J ends lost 3 bases and 4 bases respectively, with 9 bases between them. Germline assignment: CDR1 SGHVS and CDR2 FQNEAQ. This chain's CDR3 is CASSFSWRETQYF. The DNA for the CDR3 is TGTGCCAGCAGCTTCTCGTGGAGAGAGACCCAGTACTTC.

The CDR3 loop reads CASSPPGASEIYGYTF. CDR3 nucleotides: TGTGCCAGCAGCCCACCCGGCGCCAGTGAGATCTATGGCTACACCTTC. The chain uses TRBV7-8 and TRBJ1-2, with D uncertain. This CDR3 has 16 residues. V gave up 5 bases and J gave up 4 bases, with 20 bases separating them. CDR1 and CDR2 from the germline V gene are SGHVS and FQNEAQ. The complete variable domain, with remaining parts taken from reference TRBV7-8 and TRBJ1-2, reads GAGVSQSPRYKVAKRGQDVALRCDPISGHVSLFWYQQALGQGPEFLTYFQNEAQLDKSGLPSDRFFAERPEGSVSTLKIQRTQQEDSAVYLCASSPPGASEIYGYTFGSGTRLTVV.

CDR3: CASSEDWGSKETQYF. The CDR3 nucleotides are TGTGCCAGCAGTGAAGATTGGGGGTCCAAAGAGACCCAGTACTTC. The V gene is TRBV6-1, the J gene TRBJ2-5; perhaps D is TRBD1 or TRBD2 (5 bases each). The ends were cut back, 1 base at V and 3 bases at J, with 12 bases in the middle. Germline V CDR1 and CDR2: MNHNS, SASEGT. This CDR3 is built from 15 residues.

This clone occurred once. The gene calls are TRBV15 and TRBJ2-1; possibly TRBD2 for D (5 bases). Germline V gene data show CDR1 as LNHNV and CDR2 as YYDKDF (reference sequence). The CDR3 consists of 14 residues. Trimming removed 5 bases from V and 0 bases from J, with 8 bases in between. The CDR3 bases are TGTGCCACCAGCGGTAGCGACTCCTACAATGAGCAGTTCTTC. It yields the protein CATSGSDSYNEQFF.

This clone was seen only a few times. The rearrangement joins TRBV27 to TRBJ2-7; TRBD1 agrees at 7 bases. Trimming removed 4 bases from V and 2 bases from J; junction bases left unmatched: 11. This CDR3 has 16 residues. The V gene's germline CDR1 is MNHEY and CDR2 SMNVEV (reference sequence). The CDR3 loop reads CASSSTGNKGPYEQYV. CDR3 in DNA: TGTGCCAGCAGTTCGACAGGGAACAAGGGCCCCTACGAGCAGTACGTC.

This clone was observed a few times. This rearrangement joins TRBV2 to TRBJ1-5; D unresolved. Trimming removed 6 bases at V and 0 bases at J, with 12 bases between. The CDR3 extends over 15 amino acids. CDR1 is SNHLY and CDR2 is FYNNEI in the germline V gene. CDR3 bases: TGTGCCAGCAGAGGACGGACTGATAGCAATCAGCCCCAGCATTTT. Translating it yields CASRGRTDSNQPQHF.

V gene TRBV28 combines with J gene TRBJ1-1; D is ambiguous. Between the trimmed V and J ends, which lost 4 bases and 6 bases, there was a span of 9 bases. The germline V gene encodes CDR1 MDHEN and CDR2 SYDVKM. The length of the CDR3 is 12 residues. The CDR3 DNA reads TGTGCCAGCAGTTCTCGGAGACCTGAAGCTTTCTTT. Residues: CASSSRRPEAFF.

The J gene is TRBJ2-5, the V gene TRBV7-9; weak D call: TRBD2 (6 bases). CDR3 length equals 15 residues. V lost 1 base and J lost 2, with 11 bases in between. Germline V gives CDR1 SEHNR, CDR2 FQNEAQ (reference sequence). The chain's CDR3 is CASSLEHGGQETQYF. The CDR3 DNA reads as TGTGCCAGCAGCTTAGAACATGGAGGGCAAGAGACCCAGTACTTC.

V gene TRBV19 combines with J gene TRBJ2-7; D is uncertain. The CDR3 is 14 amino acids. Per germline, CDR1 LNHDA and CDR2 SQIVND (reference sequence). Between the trimmed V and J ends, which lost 3 bases and 1 base, there was a span of 10 bases. CDR3: CASSIGRMSYEQYF. The DNA of the CDR3 is TGTGCCAGTAGTATTGGCAGGATGTCCTACGAGCAGTACTTC.

The V gene is TRBV20-1, the J gene TRBJ1-1, with D uncertain. Germline lookup yields CDR1 DFQATT and CDR2 SNEGSKA (reference sequence). The CDR3 runs 11 residues. V was clipped by 6 bases and J by 5 bases, with 10 bases between them. For the CDR3, the DNA is TGCAGTGCCCAACAACCGACTGAAGCTTTCTTT. Translated, it gives CSAQQPTEAFF.

The V gene is TRBV29-1, the J gene TRBJ1-6; the D gene is possibly TRBD1 (5 bases). The CDR3 runs to 14 residues. Germline V gene lookup returns CDR1 SQVTM and CDR2 ANQGSEA. V lost 5 bases, J lost 6 bases, and 14 bases lay in between. The CDR3 DNA follows: TGCAGCGTTCGGGACGATAAACTTAATTCACCCCTCCACTTT. Its protein product is CSVRDDKLNSPLHF.

The V and J genes are TRBV2 and TRBJ2-6; D unresolved. The V gene lost 9 bases and the J gene lost 0 bases, with 6 bases spanning the gap. CDR3 length: 13 amino acids. Germline-derived CDR1 and CDR2 are SNHLY and FYNNEI. CDR3 in amino acids: CASEISGANVLTF. In DNA, the CDR3 is TGTGCCAGTGAGATCTCTGGGGCCAACGTCCTGACTTTC.

The J gene is TRBJ2-5, the V gene TRBV14, with D unresolved. V lost 4 bases and J lost 4, with 10 bases in between. The CDR3 totals 13 residues. CDR1 SGHDN and CDR2 FVKESK come from the germline V gene. The CDR3 loop reads CASSRPPPETQYF. The DNA of the CDR3 is TGTGCCAGCAGCCGACCACCCCCAGAGACCCAGTACTTC.

This rearrangement joins TRBV11-3 to TRBJ2-7, with a weak D call TRBD2 (5 bases). Trimming cost V 1 base and J 6 bases, with 13 bases left between them. The germline CDR1 and CDR2 sequences are SGHNT and YENEEA. This CDR3 region has 14 residues. This chain's CDR3 is CASSLGLPPREQYF. CDR3 DNA sequence: TGTGCCAGCAGCTTAGGACTACCCCCGCGCGAGCAGTACTTC.

The rearrangement uses TRBV7-8 and TRBJ2-3; 7 bases map to TRBD1. CDR3 length equals 15 residues. The V gene end was trimmed by 5 bases and the J gene end by 1 base; junction bases not matched to a gene: 6. Germline CDR1 SGHVS, CDR2 FQNEAQ. The CDR3 here is CASSKIDRGTDTQYF. CDR3 nucleotides: TGTGCCAGCAGCAAAATAGACAGGGGCACAGATACGCAGTATTTT.

J is TRBJ1-1 and V is TRBV5-1; perhaps TRBD1 as D (5 bases). Germline V gives CDR1 SGHRS, CDR2 YFSETQ. V lost 2 bases, J lost 8 bases, and 13 bases lay in between. The CDR3 contains 13 residues. As DNA, the CDR3 is TGCGCCAGCAGCTTTACCCGCGGGACCGAAGCTTTCTTT. Protein sequence: CASSFTRGTEAFF.

The chain has TRBV19 and TRBJ1-1; a possible D gene is TRBD1 (5 bases). V gave up 3 bases and J gave up 0 bases, with 29 bases separating them. This CDR3 has 21 residues. Germline V gene data show CDR1 as LNHDA and CDR2 as SQIVND (reference sequence). The CDR3 DNA follows: TGTGCCAGTAGTATTCTTACCGGGACCACACATACTCAAAAAATGAACACTGAAGCTTTCTTT. This encodes CASSILTGTTHTQKMNTEAFF.

For the CDR3, the DNA is TGTGCCAGCAGCTTCAGGGGGCTTCGGTTCGGCACTGAAGCTTTCTTT. Amino acid sequence: CASSFRGLRFGTEAFF. V usage is TRBV5-6 and J usage is TRBJ1-1, with 8 bases aligning to TRBD1. The CDR3 has 16 residues. Germline values: CDR1 SGHDT, CDR2 YYEEEE. The junction had 10 bases not matched to a gene; V was cut back by 2 bases and J by 4 bases.

This rearrangement joins TRBV30 to TRBJ2-7; TRBD2 might be the D (6 bases). CDR1 and CDR2 from the germline V gene are GTSNPN and SVGIG (reference sequence). This CDR3 is built from 14 residues. Trimming removed 4 bases from V and 2 bases from J, with 15 bases in between. The CDR3 here is CAWTASGLTYEQYF. Written as DNA, the CDR3 is TGTGCCTGGACAGCAAGCGGGCTAACCTACGAGCAGTACTTC.